One sample yielded the 24 T cell receptor beta chains listed below, sequenced in a study of shared clonotypes between healthy human individuals. Measured with immunoSEQ multiplex PCR; TCRdb has only the in-frame clones, and not every one. This sample carries more than 2,000,000 clones, approximately 95% of them seen once, and the ten largest clones take around 0.4%. Specimen: naive CD4+ T cells from PBMCs. As to subset: CD45RA+ positively selected. These receptors all come from a man between 18 and 29 years old in good health. Some clones in this sample may be carry-over from other donors' samples.

The rearrangement links TRBV10-3 to TRBJ1-2, with D possibly TRBD1 on 5 matching bases. The CDR3 consists of 15 residues. Germline V gene lookup returns CDR1 ENHRY and CDR2 SYGVKD. The V and J ends lost 11 bases and 4 bases respectively, with 23 bases between them. In DNA form, the CDR3 reads TGTGCCCGCCGGCTCGGGGGGAACAGCAGCTATGGCTACACCTTC. Its protein product is CARRLGGNSSYGYTF.

The chain employs TRBV9 and TRBJ1-4; no clear D gene. Germline CDR1 and CDR2: SGDLS and YYNGEE. The CDR3 extends over 14 amino acids. V shed 3 bases and J shed 6 bases, with 12 bases lying between them. The CDR3: CASSAEWRDEKLFF. As DNA, the CDR3 is TGTGCCAGCAGCGCTGAATGGAGGGATGAAAAACTGTTTTTT.

This chain joins TRBV5-1 and TRBJ1-4; 7 bases map to TRBD1. There are 14 residues in the CDR3. The V segment lost 7 bases and the J segment 7 bases; nucleotides outside the gene matches: 10. Germline CDR1 and CDR2: SGHRS and YFSETQ. The CDR3 loop reads CASRPQGEAEKLFF. CDR3 coding DNA: TGCGCCAGCCGCCCCCAGGGGGAAGCTGAAAAACTGTTTTTT.

This chain connects TRBV7-9 to TRBJ2-1; 8 bases align to TRBD2. The V gene end was trimmed by 5 bases and the J gene end by 2 bases; junction bases not matched to a gene: 2. CDR1 is SEHNR, CDR2 FQNEAQ, per germline (reference sequence). This CDR3 region has 14 residues. CDR3 nucleotide sequence: TGTGCCAGCAGCCAAGCGGGGGCCTACAATGAGCAGTTCTTC. This codes for CASSQAGAYNEQFF.

V usage is TRBV4-3 and J usage is TRBJ2-7; 9 bases are shared with TRBD2. V trimming: 3 bases; J trimming: 2 bases; junction bases outside the gene matches: 8. The CDR3 contains 16 residues. Germline V gene sequence: CDR1 LGHNA, CDR2 YSLEER. CDR3 protein: CASSQDKTSGTYEQYF. CDR3 DNA: TGCGCCAGCAGCCAGGACAAGACTAGCGGAACCTACGAGCAGTACTTC.

The chain has TRBV5-1 and TRBJ2-5; 9 nucleotides align to TRBD2. The CDR3 is made up of 16 amino acids. The J segment lost 2 bases and the V segment lost 3 bases, leaving 8 bases of the junction unmatched. Germline V CDR1 and CDR2: SGHRS, YFSETQ. DNA for the CDR3: TGCGCCAGCAGCTCACTGACTAGCGGAGCTCAAGAGACCCAGTACTTC. Translated: CASSSLTSGAQETQYF.

The rearrangement joins TRBV4-2 to TRBJ2-7; D is possibly TRBD1 or TRBD2 (5 bases each). Per the germline V gene, CDR1 is LGHNA and CDR2 is YNFKEQ. Trimming left V 2 bases short and J 0 bases short, with 17 bases between. There are 17 residues in the CDR3. The chain's CDR3 is CASSQSQGAVSSYEQYF. The CDR3 bases are TGTGCCAGCAGCCAAAGCCAGGGAGCGGTTAGCTCCTACGAGCAGTACTTC.

V usage is TRBV7-2 and J usage is TRBJ2-5; D might be TRBD2 (6 bases). Germline CDR1 SGHTA, CDR2 FQGNSA. This CDR3 comprises 17 residues. Trimming left V 0 bases short and J 5 bases short, with 19 bases between. CDR3 in DNA: TGTGCCAGCAGCTTAGCGGGAGGACCAACCCTCCGGGAGACCCAGTACTTC. It encodes CASSLAGGPTLRETQYF.

As for this clone: This may arise from a read error, as a much more abundant clone is one base away. The chain uses TRBV13 and TRBJ1-1, with no clear D. Looked up from germline, CDR1 is PRHDT and CDR2 is FYEKMQ (reference sequence). There are 13 residues in the CDR3. Trimming left V 0 bases short and J 1 base short, with 3 bases between. The CDR3 region is CASSLGGNTEAFF. For the CDR3, the DNA is TGTGCCAGCAGCTTAGGGGGGAACACTGAAGCTTTCTTT. Looking up the rest from reference TRBV13 and TRBJ1-1 gives the full variable domain: AAGVIQSPRHLIKEKRETATLKCYPIPRHDTVYWYQQGPGQDPQFLISFYEKMQSDKGSIPDRFSAQQFSDYHSELNMSSLELGDSALYFCASSLGGNTEAFFGQGTRLTVV.

The chain couples TRBV30 to TRBJ1-4; 9 positions match TRBD1. The V gene's germline CDR1 is GTSNPN and CDR2 SVGIG (reference sequence). The CDR3 is made up of 15 amino acids. With 5 bases clipped from V and 11 bases from J, the junction kept 15 bases outside the gene matches. The CDR3 sequence: CAWASFGTGFGKLFF. CDR3 sequence (DNA): TGTGCCTGGGCCTCCTTCGGGACAGGGTTCGGGAAACTGTTTTTT.

This clone appeared a few times. The V and J genes are TRBV9 and TRBJ1-2; TRBD1 aligns across 9 bases. Germline assignment: CDR1 SGDLS and CDR2 YYNGEE. After removal of 4 bases from V and 5 bases from J, the junction contained 6 bases not matched to a gene. CDR3 length equals 14 residues. The DNA of the CDR3 is TGTGCCAGCAGCCCGTCCGGGACAGGGTATGGCTACACCTTC. Its translation is CASSPSGTGYGYTF.

V and J are TRBV4-3 and TRBJ2-7; D gene uncertain. This CDR3 is 14 amino acids long. V was trimmed by 4 bases and J by 0 bases, leaving 10 bases between them. Germline V gene data show CDR1 as LGHNA and CDR2 as YSLEER. CDR3 protein: CASSPFTRSYEQYF. The CDR3 DNA reads TGCGCCAGCAGCCCCTTCACGCGCTCCTACGAGCAGTACTTC.

J is TRBJ2-5 and V is TRBV4-1; TRBD2 is a possible D gene (5 bases). Germline values: CDR1 MGHRA, CDR2 YSYEKL. Between the trimmed V and J ends, which lost 4 bases and 9 bases, there was a span of 21 bases. The CDR3 extends over 15 amino acids. CDR3 DNA sequence: TGCGCCAGCAGCCCCGGACCAAACTGGGTGGAGGCCCAGTACTTC. This gives the protein CASSPGPNWVEAQYF.

In this sample, this clone turned up a few times. This chain links TRBV15 with TRBJ1-1; D remains unclear. With 0 bases removed from V and 8 bases from J, the gap between germline ends came to 13 bases. This CDR3 contains 14 residues. CDR1 is LNHNV, CDR2 YYDKDF, per germline (reference sequence). CDR3 bases: TGTGCCACCAGCAGAGAAATGGGCCCGTTCGAAGCTTTCTTT. As protein: CATSREMGPFEAFF.

The gene calls are TRBV27 and TRBJ2-3; the match to TRBD1 covers 9 bases. The V and J ends lost 5 bases and 4 bases, in that order; junction bases with no gene match: 10. The CDR3 length is 16 residues. Germline-derived CDR1 and CDR2 are MNHEY and SMNVEV (reference sequence). CDR3 loop: CASSPNRGHYSDTQYF. For the CDR3, the DNA is TGTGCCAGCAGTCCTAACAGGGGGCATTATTCAGATACGCAGTATTTT.

The V and J genes are TRBV28 and TRBJ2-2, with 9 bases identical to TRBD2. This CDR3 has 16 residues. V gave up 6 bases and J gave up 6 bases; unmatched junction bases: 11. CDR1 is MDHEN, CDR2 SYDVKM, per germline. CDR3 sequence: CASRSHSGRLSGELFF. The CDR3 DNA reads TGTGCCAGCAGATCTCATAGCGGGAGATTGTCCGGGGAGCTGTTTTTT.

The gene calls are TRBV7-3 and TRBJ2-1, with D perhaps matching TRBD1 or TRBD2 (5 bases each). V was trimmed by 3 bases and J by 6 bases, leaving 27 bases between them. The CDR3 loop spans 19 amino acids. Germline CDR1 reads SGHTA; CDR2 reads FQGTGA. The CDR3 sequence is CASSFNSGNVLRGSNEQFF. The CDR3 DNA reads as TGTGCCAGCAGCTTTAACAGCGGAAACGTTCTGAGGGGTTCCAATGAGCAGTTCTTC.

The chain recombines TRBV28 with TRBJ1-5, with 8 positions matching TRBD1. The CDR3 consists of 15 residues. V lost 6 bases, J lost 2 bases, and 6 bases stayed unmatched. The germline V gene has CDR1 MDHEN and CDR2 SYDVKM. The CDR3 protein is CASSPGGKGNQPQHF. The CDR3 coding sequence is TGTGCCAGCAGCCCAGGGGGCAAGGGCAATCAGCCCCAGCATTTT.

The J gene is TRBJ2-1, the V gene TRBV29-1; D not resolved. From germline, CDR1 is SQVTM and CDR2 ANQGSEA. This CDR3 comprises 13 residues. Trimming removed 0 bases from V and 2 bases from J, with 5 bases in between. The DNA of the CDR3 is TGCAGCGTTGAAGAGGTGGCCTACAATGAGCAGTTCTTC. Protein: CSVEEVAYNEQFF.

The chain combines TRBV2 with TRBJ2-1, with D perhaps matching TRBD2 (5 bases). Per germline, CDR1 SNHLY and CDR2 FYNNEI. The ends were cut back, 1 base at V and 8 bases at J, with 9 bases in the middle. This CDR3 comprises 13 residues. CDR3 in amino acids: CASSEGPRDEQFF. The CDR3 DNA sequence: TGTGCCAGCAGTGAAGGTCCGAGGGATGAGCAGTTCTTC.

The genes are TRBV29-1 and TRBJ2-1, with D perhaps matching TRBD2 (6 bases). The CDR3 runs to 15 residues. V was pared by 3 bases and J by 7 bases, with 19 bases between. Germline V gives CDR1 SQVTM, CDR2 ANQGSEA. CDR3 bases: TGCAGCGTTGAGTATCGGGCGGGGAGAGGGAATGAGCAGTTCTTC. As protein: CSVEYRAGRGNEQFF.

The genes are TRBV19 and TRBJ1-1, with D possibly matching TRBD1 (6 bases). V was trimmed by 3 bases and J by 0 bases, leaving 14 bases between them. Germline V CDR1 and CDR2: LNHDA, SQIVND (reference sequence). This CDR3 region has 16 residues. The CDR3: CASSIPQGGVNTEAFF. CDR3 sequence (DNA): TGTGCCAGTAGTATCCCACAGGGAGGCGTGAACACTGAAGCTTTCTTT.

V gene TRBV5-6 combines with J gene TRBJ1-6; D is unresolved. V lost 1 base, J lost 10 bases, and 15 bases lay in between. The CDR3 extends over 15 amino acids. The germline CDR1 and CDR2 sequences are SGHDT and YYEEEE. CDR3 in amino acids: CASSLWSFPKSPLHF. The DNA of the CDR3 is TGTGCCAGCAGCTTGTGGTCTTTTCCTAAATCACCCCTCCACTTT.

This clone occurred once. V is TRBV11-3 and J is TRBJ2-7, with D possibly TRBD1 on 5 matching bases. V shed 5 bases and J shed 6 bases, with 11 bases lying between them. This CDR3 contains 12 residues. The V gene's germline CDR1 is SGHNT and CDR2 YENEEA. The CDR3 loop is CASSRDRGEQYF. The CDR3 coding sequence is TGTGCCAGCAGCCGAGATAGGGGCGAGCAGTACTTC.